A selection of T cell receptor beta chains follows, all from one sample in a study of OX40 agonist ivuxolimab in advanced cancers. The table came from immunoSEQ multiplex PCR; TCRdb's copy has only in-frame clones and leaves some out. This repertoire shows roughly 71,000 clones, around 84% found once; its top ten account for approximately 1.5%. Sequenced material: CD4+ or CD8+ T cells sorted from blood, taken in a trial of the OX40 agonist ivuxolimab. All receptors derive from an adult with an advanced solid tumor such as melanoma, head and neck, liver or kidney cancer. Both conserved end residues are part of each CDR3. D genes are given only for firm matches. The listing skips clone size in some rows; elsewhere it reads once, few, many or a size class.

V: TRBV7-9; J: TRBJ1-2; D: .; size: .; CDR3: CASSFSNSRYGYTF; DNA: TGTGCCAGCAGCTTTTCAAACAGCCGATATGGCTACACCTTC
V: TRBV18; J: TRBJ1-1; D: .; size: .; CDR3: CASSPTKAGYQSEAFF; DNA: TGTGCCAGCTCACCAACCAAGGCAGGGTACCAGTCTGAAGCTTTCTTT
V: TRBV20-1; J: TRBJ1-1; D: .; size: .; CDR3: CSASEDQAF; DNA: TGCAGTGCTAGCGAAGACCAGGCCTTT
V: TRBV29-1; J: TRBJ1-2; D: TRBD1; size: .; CDR3: CSVAAGTGDGYTF; DNA: TGCAGCGTTGCGGCCGGGACAGGGGATGGCTACACCTTC
V: TRBV7-3; J: TRBJ2-7; D: TRBD1; size: .; CDR3: CASSNTGGADFLYEQYF; DNA: TGTGCCAGCAGCAATACAGGGGGCGCGGATTTTCTCTACGAGCAGTACTTC
V: TRBV28; J: TRBJ2-3; D: .; size: .; CDR3: CASSSSDTYTQYF; DNA: .
V: TRBV7-3; J: TRBJ2-5; D: .; size: .; CDR3: CASSLNGIETQYF; DNA: TGTGCCAGCAGCTTAAATGGGATAGAGACCCAGTACTTC
V: TRBV2; J: TRBJ1-1; D: .; size: .; CDR3: CASRGTGSRAFF; DNA: TGTGCCAGCAGGGGAACAGGTTCCAGGGCTTTCTTT
V: TRBV2; J: TRBJ2-3; D: .; size: .; CDR3: CASIRRLTDTQYF; DNA: TGTGCCAGCATCAGGAGGTTAACAGATACGCAGTATTTT
V: TRBV6-5; J: TRBJ1-5; D: .; size: .; CDR3: CASSPREGNQPQHF; DNA: TGTGCCAGCAGTCCCAGGGAGGGCAATCAGCCCCAGCATTTT
V: TRBV28; J: TRBJ2-5; D: .; size: .; CDR3: CASSPLAPQTQYF; DNA: TGTGCCAGCAGCCCCCTCGCCCCCCAGACCCAGTACTTC
V: TRBV5-1; J: TRBJ1-1; D: .; size: .; CDR3: CASSLMDRALTEAFF; DNA: TGCGCCAGCAGCTTGATGGACCGGGCGCTCACTGAAGCTTTCTTT
V: TRBV6-1; J: TRBJ2-7; D: .; size: .; CDR3: CASSQTDYYEQYF; DNA: TGTGCCAGCAGCCAGACCGATTACTACGAGCAGTACTTC
V: TRBV4-3; J: TRBJ2-5; D: TRBD1; size: .; CDR3: CASSQGTGGAETQYF; DNA: TGCGCCAGCAGCCAAGGTACAGGGGGTGCAGAGACCCAGTACTTC
V: TRBV5-5; J: TRBJ1-5; D: .; size: .; CDR3: CASSLGPGITQPQHF; DNA: TGTGCCAGCAGCTTGGGCCCAGGTATCACTCAGCCCCAGCATTTT
V: TRBV9; J: TRBJ2-2; D: .; size: many; CDR3: CASSVGPRRGGELFF; DNA: TGTGCCAGCAGCGTAGGACCTAGGAGGGGAGGGGAGCTGTTTTTT
V: TRBV11-3; J: TRBJ2-1; D: TRBD2; size: .; CDR3: CASSFSTSGGEQFF; DNA: TGTGCCAGCAGCTTTTCTACTAGCGGGGGAGAGCAGTTCTTC
V: TRBV5-1; J: TRBJ2-1; D: .; size: few; CDR3: CASSEGLSYNEQFF; DNA: TGCGCCAGCAGCGAAGGGCTCTCCTACAATGAGCAGTTCTTC
V: TRBV19; J: TRBJ1-5; D: TRBD1; size: .; CDR3: CATGQGAEWEQPQHF; DNA: TGTGCCACTGGACAGGGGGCGGAGTGGGAACAGCCCCAGCATTTT
V: TRBV7-2; J: TRBJ1-3; D: .; size: .; CDR3: CASSLDRAGNTIYF; DNA: TGTGCCAGCAGCTTAGACAGGGCCGGAAACACCATATATTTT
V: TRBV7-9; J: TRBJ2-7; D: .; size: once; CDR3: CASSFATAEQYF; DNA: TGTGCCAGCAGCTTCGCAACCGCGGAGCAGTACTTC
V: TRBV6-5; J: TRBJ2-5; D: .; size: once; CDR3: CASSLDLRGETQYF; DNA: TGTGCCAGCAGTTTAGATTTAAGGGGGGAGACCCAGTACTTC